These 16 T cell receptor beta chains originate from one sample sequenced in a study of CD8 T cells in ankylosing spondylitis. Whole-study findings and limits: Seemingly characteristic of ankylosing spondylitis blood was a TCR beta motif consisting of several highly homologous variants.

MiXCR was run by TCRdb on the 5' RACE reads, yielding one entry per CDR3 protein. This table has 250,000 to 350,000 distinct CDR3 sequences, 8% appearing once. Their cognate antigens are unknown. The sequencing sample was made of blood, either unsorted or a sorted T cell fraction (not recorded which). These receptors were taken from a male donor with ankylosing spondylitis.

The chain uses TRBV5-1 and TRBJ2-7; TRBD1 matches 9 bases. J gave up 2 bases and V 3 bases, and 3 bases lay outside the gene matches. From germline, CDR1 is SGHRS and CDR2 YFSETQ. The CDR3 spans 14 residues. The CDR3 DNA reads as TGCGCCAGCAGCTGGACAGGGGCCCCCTACGAGCAGTACTTC. Translated: CASSWTGAPYEQYF.

The chain recombines TRBV20-1 with TRBJ2-3; no firm D call. Germline V CDR1 and CDR2: DFQATT, SNEGSKA (reference sequence). Trimming took 3 bases from V and 3 from J, leaving 19 bases between them. The length of the CDR3 is 16 residues. The CDR3 region has the DNA TGCAGTGCTAGTACAGCTACCTTGGACGGGACAGATACGCAGTATTTT. Its translation: CSASTATLDGTDTQYF.

This chain connects TRBV21-1 to TRBJ1-1; the table's D call, TRBD1, was not checked against the DNA. TRBV21-1 is a documented pseudogene. CDR3 length: 13 residues. CDR3 sequence reads: CASSDRGNTEAFF. The CDR3 DNA sequence: TGTGCCAGCAGTGACAGGGGGAACACTGAAGCTTTCTTT.

This clonotype was seen a handful of times. The rearrangement links TRBV20-1 to TRBJ1-5; D call uncertain. This CDR3 contains 15 residues. CDR1 is DFQATT and CDR2 is SNEGSKA in the germline V gene (reference sequence). V was clipped by 3 bases and J by 2 bases, with 14 bases between them. The CDR3 loop reads CSASLGSVGNQPQHF. The CDR3 nucleotides are TGCAGTGCTAGTCTAGGGTCGGTGGGCAATCAGCCCCAGCATTTT.

This clonotype was counted many times. V and J are TRBV9 and TRBJ2-7; possibly TRBD1 for D (6 bases). CDR3 length: 16 amino acids. Per germline, CDR1 SGDLS and CDR2 YYNGEE. V was shortened by 0 bases and J by 5 bases, with 18 bases between the two germline ends. CDR3 nucleotides: TGTGCCAGCAGCGTAGGGGGGTACAGGGATGTACACGAGCAGTACTTC. It specifies CASSVGGYRDVHEQYF.

This clonotype was picked up many times. The rearrangement joins TRBV5-1 to TRBJ2-2, with TRBD1 matching over 10 bases. The germline CDR1 and CDR2 sequences are SGHRS and YFSETQ. J was trimmed by 6 bases and V by 5 bases; bases with no gene match: 13. CDR3 length: 17 amino acids. The CDR3 region has the DNA TGCGCCAGCAGAGACGTCCGGACAGGGGGATCCGCCGGGGAGCTGTTTTTT. As protein: CASRDVRTGGSAGELFF.

This clonotype appeared a few times. The CDR3 sequence: CASTPESTGVNTYNEQFF. CDR3 coding DNA: TGTGCCAGCACCCCAGAATCGACAGGGGTTAATACCTACAATGAGCAGTTCTTC. The chain is built from TRBV11-2 and TRBJ2-1; 8 nucleotides align to TRBD1. CDR1 SGHAT and CDR2 FQNNGV come from the germline V gene. The CDR3 totals 18 residues. The ends lost 7 bases at V and 2 bases at J; junction bases unmatched: 16. Drawing the rest from reference TRBV11-2 and TRBJ2-1, the complete variable domain is EAGVAQSPRYKIIEKRQSVAFWCNPISGHATLYWYQQILGQGPKLLIQFQNNGVVDDSQLPKDRFSAERLKGVDSTLKIQPAKLEDSAVYLCASTPESTGVNTYNEQFFGPGTRLTVL.

This clonotype was seen more than once but under ten times. The genes are TRBV12-3 or TRBV12-4 and TRBJ2-5, with 10 bases lining up with TRBD2. This CDR3 spans 15 amino acids. V lost 6 bases to trimming and J lost 2 bases; unmatched junction nucleotides: 6. The CDR3 DNA reads as TGTGCCAGCAGCAGCACTAGCGGGGTTCAAGAGACCCAGTACTTC. Translated, it gives CASSSTSGVQETQYF.

This clonotype has only a few counts. The chain employs TRBV5-1 and TRBJ1-2, with D possibly matching TRBD1 (6 bases). Germline lookup yields CDR1 SGHRS and CDR2 YFSETQ. Trimming took off 4 bases at V and 7 bases at J, with 26 bases between the two ends. This CDR3 is built from 17 residues. CDR3 protein: CASSPLRGSALRSGYTF. As DNA, the CDR3 is TGCGCCAGCAGCCCCCTAAGGGGGTCAGCTCTCCGCTCTGGCTACACCTTC.

This clonotype was detected many times. The chain is built from TRBV12-3 or TRBV12-4 and TRBJ2-7; D is possibly TRBD1 or TRBD2 (6 bases each). Trimming removed 6 bases at V and 4 bases at J, with 13 bases between. The CDR3 contains 13 residues. For the CDR3, the DNA is TGTGCCAGCAGCAAGGGGGGCCCGTACGAGCAGTACTTC. Amino acid sequence: CASSKGGPYEQYF.

This clonotype appeared a few times. This chain joins TRBV12-3 or TRBV12-4 and TRBJ1-2; 7 nucleotides agree with TRBD1. This CDR3 is built from 14 residues. With 6 bases clipped from V and 7 bases from J, the junction kept 11 bases outside the gene matches. CDR3 amino acids: CASSKGQFFGGYTF. CDR3 nucleotide sequence: TGTGCCAGCAGCAAGGGACAGTTTTTTGGTGGCTACACCTTC.

There are a few counts of this clonotype. V is TRBV7-7 and J is TRBJ1-4, with TRBD1 matching over 8 bases. The length of the CDR3 is 13 residues. Germline V gene sequence: CDR1 SSHAT, CDR2 FNYEAQ (reference sequence). The CDR3 DNA reads as TGTGCTACTACGGACAGGGCGAATGAAAAACTGTTTTTT. Amino acid sequence: CATTDRANEKLFF.

V usage is TRBV18 and J usage is TRBJ1-1, with D perhaps TRBD1 (6 bases). The CDR3 runs 15 residues. Germline loops: CDR1 KGHSH, CDR2 LQKENI. V lost 2 bases and J 0 bases, leaving 10 bases between the germline ends. For the CDR3, the DNA is TGTGCCAGCTCACCAGAAAGGGACATGAACACTGAAGCTTTCTTT. Translated, it gives CASSPERDMNTEAFF.

This rearrangement joins TRBV12-3 or TRBV12-4 to TRBJ2-1; 7 nucleotides align to TRBD2. The ends lost 8 bases at V and 0 bases at J; junction bases unmatched: 4. The CDR3 has 14 residues. Here the CDR3 reads CASLRGSSYNEQFF. Written as DNA, the CDR3 is TGTGCCAGCCTGCGGGGGAGCTCCTACAATGAGCAGTTCTTC.

A few counts support this clonotype. The genes are TRBV12-3 or TRBV12-4 and TRBJ2-1; TRBD2 matches 7 bases. V gave up 4 bases and J gave up 6 bases; unmatched junction bases: 3. The CDR3 contains 13 residues. CDR3 DNA: TGTGCCAGCAGTTCGACTAGCCCCAATGAGCAGTTCTTC. Amino acid sequence: CASSSTSPNEQFF.

This clonotype was found many times. V gene TRBV7-8 combines with J gene TRBJ2-1, with 7 bases fitting TRBD1. The germline gives CDR1 SGHVS, CDR2 FQNEAQ. This CDR3 region has 13 residues. The J segment lost 10 bases and the V segment lost 7 bases, leaving 10 bases of the junction unmatched. CDR3 nucleotide sequence: TGTGCCAGCAAGCCATCCGGGACAGTAGAGCAGTTCTTC. Translated, it gives CASKPSGTVEQFF.